The text below deals with one T cell receptor beta chain. No antigen is known for it. The data were obtained in a study of beta chain features in type 1 diabetes. Regarding the study as a whole: A potential PCR bias toward shorter templates would be equal in patient and control samples. In every one of the four CD4+ subsets, TCRB CDR3s were moderately but significantly shorter in Type 1 diabetes patients.

Sequenced material consisted of expressed TCRB transcripts (all of the isolated RNA was reverse transcribed). The protocol was immunoSEQ multiplex PCR, while the TCRdb copy is restricted to in-frame clones and leaves out a portion. Counted here are about 640,000 clones, around 11% occurring once; the ten biggest clones make up roughly 0.11%. Sequenced input: naive CD4+ T cells from blood. This receptor was taken from a man aged 25-45 years with type 1 diabetes.

The CDR3 nucleotides read TGTGCCAGTTACAAAGTGGGGGGATCACCCCTCCACTTT. Translating gives CASYKVGGSPLHF. V is TRBV6-5 and J is TRBJ1-6, with a tentative D call TRBD1 (5 bases). Trimming stripped 9 bases from V and 10 bases from J, with 16 bases between. This CDR3 comprises 13 residues. CDR1 is MNHEY, CDR2 SVGAGI, per germline.